These 10 T cell receptor beta chains originate from one sample sequenced in a study of identifying expanded T cells in peripheral blood. The data were produced by immunoSEQ multiplex PCR, yet TCRdb's version contains in-frame clones alone and is incomplete. The sample includes tens of thousands of clones, approximately 85% of them seen just once. The sample taken for sequencing was blood. The receptors originated from a person between 18 and 75 years old in good health.

V usage is TRBV19 and J usage is TRBJ2-1; weak D call: TRBD2 (6 bases). V lost 7 bases and J lost 0, with 13 bases in between. CDR3 length equals 15 residues. The germline V gene encodes CDR1 LNHDA and CDR2 SQIVND (reference sequence). CDR3 sequence reads: CASKWAGSSYNEQFF. In DNA form, the CDR3 reads TGTGCCAGTAAATGGGCGGGGAGCTCCTACAATGAGCAGTTCTTC.

This clone appeared a few times. The chain uses TRBV10-3 and TRBJ1-6; 8 bases are a match to TRBD1. The J segment lost 0 bases and the V segment lost 3 bases, leaving 10 bases of the junction unmatched. The CDR3 extends over 19 amino acids. Germline lookup yields CDR1 ENHRY and CDR2 SYGVKD. The CDR3 nucleotides read TGTGCCATCAGTGAAACAGGGGGAAGAAGTAGCTCCTATAATTCACCCCTCCACTTT. Protein: CAISETGGRSSSYNSPLHF.

The chain combines TRBV19 with TRBJ1-1; D gene unclear. CDR1 is LNHDA and CDR2 is SQIVND in the germline V gene (reference sequence). Trimming shortened V by 3 bases and J by 8 bases, and 16 bases separated the two germline ends. The length of the CDR3 is 14 residues. The CDR3 nucleotides are TGTGCCAGTAGTATTACGGCAGGCTCACAAGAAGCTTTCTTT. Encoded protein: CASSITAGSQEAFF.

This chain connects TRBV9 to TRBJ2-1, with D perhaps TRBD2 (5 bases). This CDR3 region has 15 residues. Germline lookup yields CDR1 SGDLS and CDR2 YYNGEE. Trimming removed 0 bases at V and 0 bases at J, with 7 bases between. In DNA, the CDR3 is TGTGCCAGCAGCGTAGGAACTAGCTCCTACAATGAGCAGTTCTTC. It encodes CASSVGTSSYNEQFF.

CDR3 nucleotide sequence: TGTGCCAGTCTGACTAGCCAAGAAGAGACCCAGTACTTC. Residues: CASLTSQEETQYF. The chain is built from TRBV21-1 and TRBJ2-5; the table's D gene call, TRBD2, was not cross checked with the DNA. TRBV21-1 is shown as a pseudogene. This CDR3 region has 13 residues.

The V and J genes are TRBV7-6 and TRBJ2-3; TRBD2 matches 10 bases. The CDR3 consists of 14 residues. Germline CDR1 and CDR2: SGHVS and FNYEAQ. The V segment lost 5 bases and the J segment 8 bases; nucleotides outside the gene matches: 7. CDR3 loop: CASSPGLAEATQYF. CDR3 sequence (DNA): TGTGCCAGCAGCCCCGGACTAGCGGAAGCTACGCAGTATTTT.

The table lists this clone with a few counts. The rearrangement joins TRBV7-8 to TRBJ1-1; 7 nucleotides align to TRBD1. V lost 0 bases, J lost 10 bases, and 2 bases stayed unmatched. The CDR3 is 12 residues long. Germline V gene data show CDR1 as SGHVS and CDR2 as FQNEAQ. In DNA, the CDR3 is TGTGCCAGCAGCTTAGCGGAGGGGGCAGCTTTCTTT. Translation gives CASSLAEGAAFF.

J is TRBJ2-3 and V is TRBV5-1; tentatively, D is TRBD1 (7 bases). Germline V gene data show CDR1 as SGHRS and CDR2 as YFSETQ. V dropped 1 base and J dropped 3 bases, with 15 bases sitting between them. The CDR3 covers 16 residues. CDR3 protein: CASSLSRDSGTDTQYF. In DNA form, the CDR3 reads TGCGCCAGCAGCTTGAGCCGGGACAGCGGGACAGATACGCAGTATTTT.

This clone has only a few counts. The chain joins TRBV6-5 to TRBJ1-1; D possibly corresponds to TRBD1 (6 bases). Germline values: CDR1 MNHEY, CDR2 SVGAGI. The CDR3 covers 14 residues. V was clipped by 5 bases and J by 4 bases, with 14 bases between them. The CDR3 here is CASSTLQGTTEAFF. The DNA for the CDR3 is TGTGCCAGCAGTACCCTACAGGGAACCACTGAAGCTTTCTTT.

The V and J genes are TRBV19 and TRBJ2-1; TRBD1 aligns across 9 bases. The V and J ends lost 4 bases and 8 bases, in that order; junction bases with no gene match: 12. Germline lookup yields CDR1 LNHDA and CDR2 SQIVND (reference sequence). The CDR3 contains 16 residues. Here the CDR3 reads CASSNPATGGWDEQFF. The CDR3 DNA is TGTGCCAGTAGTAATCCAGCGACAGGGGGTTGGGATGAGCAGTTCTTC.